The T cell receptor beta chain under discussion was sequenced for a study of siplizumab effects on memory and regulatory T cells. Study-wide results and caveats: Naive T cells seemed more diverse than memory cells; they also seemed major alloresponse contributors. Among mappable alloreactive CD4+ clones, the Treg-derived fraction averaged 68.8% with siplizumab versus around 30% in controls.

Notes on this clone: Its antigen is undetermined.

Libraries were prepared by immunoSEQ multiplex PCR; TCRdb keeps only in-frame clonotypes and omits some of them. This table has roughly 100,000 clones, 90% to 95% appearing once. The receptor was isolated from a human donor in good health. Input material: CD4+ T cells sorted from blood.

The CDR3 DNA reads TGTGCCAGCAGTCCCCGAAGGGGCGGGAGTACTTACGAGCAGTACTTC. Residues: CASSPRRGGSTYEQYF. The V call is TRBV2, the J call TRBJ2-7, with TRBD2 matching over 7 bases. The length of the CDR3 is 16 residues. Unmatched junction bases numbered 14, after V lost 5 bases and J lost 4 bases. The germline V gene encodes CDR1 SNHLY and CDR2 FYNNEI. The whole variable domain, filled in from reference TRBV2 and TRBJ2-7, reads EPEVTQTPSHQVTQMGQEVILRCVPISNHLYFYWYRQILGQKVEFLVSFYNNEISEKSEIFDDQFSVERPDGSNFTLKIRSTKLEDSAMYFCASSPRRGGSTYEQYFGPGTRLTVT.